Listed below are T cell receptor beta chains from one sample, sequenced in a study of cytomegalovirus exposure and HLA in healthy donors. Produced via immunoSEQ multiplex PCR; TCRdb's table is partial and in-frame only. The table records a few hundred thousand clones, approximately 82% of them present only once. The specimen sequenced was PBMCs. The origin of the receptors is a woman in her forties or fifties in good health and CMV-seropositive. Both conserved end residues are part of each CDR3. A D gene is named only where the DNA matches it firmly. Clone size is shown for a subset of rows, as once, few, many or a class of expanded clone.

clone size	V gene	D gene	J gene	CDR3 protein	CDR3 DNA
NA	TRBV27	TRBD2	TRBJ2-5	CASSLFVAGVKTQYF	TGTGCCAGCAGTTTATTTGTAGCGGGGGTGAAGACCCAGTACTTC
once	TRBV18	NA	TRBJ1-4	CASSVNLILDSTRTNEKLFF	TGTGCCAGCTCCGTAAACCTGATCTTAGACAGTACACGAACTAATGAAAAACTGTTTTTT
NA	TRBV5-1	NA	TRBJ2-7	CASSFATGLGSYEQYF	TGCGCCAGCAGCTTTGCCACAGGGCTAGGGTCCTACGAGCAGTACTTC
NA	TRBV18	TRBD1	TRBJ2-7	CASSQNRDRVYEQYF	TGTGCCAGCTCACAGAACCGGGACAGAGTCTACGAGCAGTACTTC
once	TRBV6-5	NA	TRBJ1-4	CASSYSRANGREKLFF	TGTGCCAGCAGTTACTCGAGGGCAAACGGTCGGGAAAAACTGTTTTTT
NA	TRBV30	TRBD1	TRBJ1-5	CAWSTGQGSNSNQPQHF	TGTGCCTGGAGTACTGGACAGGGATCGAATAGCAATCAGCCCCAGCATTTT
NA	TRBV5-1	TRBD1	TRBJ1-1	CASSLGQGPRLGTEAFF	TGCGCCAGCAGCCTAGGACAGGGTCCCAGATTGGGCACTGAAGCTTTCTTT
NA	TRBV28	NA	TRBJ2-5	CASTPAGLQNQETQYF	TGTGCCAGCACCCCCGCGGGGTTGCAGAATCAAGAGACCCAGTACTTC
NA	TRBV2	NA	TRBJ1-5	CASSEQGRNQPQHF	TGTGCCAGCAGTGAGCAGGGTCGGAATCAGCCCCAGCATTTT
NA	TRBV6-6	NA	TRBJ1-4	CASSGANEKLFF	TGTGCCAGCAGTGGAGCAAATGAAAAACTGTTTTTT
few	TRBV2	NA	TRBJ2-2	CASSGGTPNTGELFF	TGTGCCAGCAGTGGGGGGACTCCGAACACCGGGGAGCTGTTTTTT
NA	TRBV29-1	NA	TRBJ2-1	CSGQAYNEQFF	TGCAGCGGACAGGCCTACAATGAGCAGTTCTTC
NA	TRBV28	TRBD1	TRBJ2-2	CASSQTDRGLRTGELFF	TGTGCCAGCAGCCAAACGGACAGGGGGCTTAGGACCGGGGAGCTGTTTTTT
once	TRBV5-6	NA	TRBJ1-1	CASSLSWGVQYTEAFF	TGTGCCAGCAGCTTGTCTTGGGGGGTGCAGTACACTGAAGCTTTCTTT
few	TRBV6-1	NA	TRBJ1-1	CASSEARSTTEAFF	TGTGCCAGCAGTGAAGCGCGAAGTACCACTGAAGCTTTCTTT
once	TRBV19	TRBD1	TRBJ2-2	CASTSMGMGQGSSGELFF	TGTGCCAGTACCTCTATGGGAATGGGACAGGGAAGTTCCGGGGAGCTGTTTTTT
NA	TRBV7-3	TRBD1	TRBJ2-6	CASSLGTAWANVLTF	TGTGCCAGCAGCCTAGGGACAGCTTGGGCCAACGTCCTGACTTTC
once	TRBV4-1	NA	TRBJ2-7	CASSQLANEQYF	TGCGCCAGCAGCCAGCTAGCGAACGAGCAGTACTTC
NA	TRBV21-1	NA	TRBJ2-2	CAASAPTRNTGELFF	TGTGCCGCGTCCGCCCCCACTAGGAACACCGGGGAGCTGTTTTTT
NA	TRBV19	NA	TRBJ2-7	CASSIFGAEQYF	TGTGCCAGTAGTATTTTTGGGGCCGAGCAGTACTTC
NA	TRBV6-5	NA	TRBJ1-6	CASSEGDNSPLHF	TGTGCCAGCAGTGAGGGGGATAATTCACCCCTCCACTTT
NA	TRBV4-2	NA	TRBJ1-1	CASSQDGRGGENTEAFF	TGTGCCAGCAGCCAAGACGGAAGGGGCGGGGAGAACACTGAAGCTTTCTTT
few	TRBV5-6	TRBD1	TRBJ1-1	CASTKDRDGTEAFF	TGTGCCAGCACCAAGGACAGGGACGGCACTGAAGCTTTCTTT
NA	TRBV21-1	NA	TRBJ1-1	CASSMKAGTGGTEAFF	TGTGCCAGCAGCATGAAAGCCGGGACAGGGGGCACTGAAGCTTTCTTT
NA	TRBV5-4	TRBD1	TRBJ2-3	CASSLGGQASTDTQYF	TGTGCCAGCAGCTTGGGGGGACAGGCTAGCACAGATACGCAGTATTTT
NA	TRBV7-2	TRBD1	TRBJ1-1	CASTKDRLQSAFF	TGTGCCAGCACAAAGGACAGGCTTCAGTCAGCTTTCTTT
NA	TRBV6-5	TRBD1	TRBJ1-2	CASRWTGDGYGYTF	TGTGCCAGCAGGTGGACAGGGGATGGGTATGGCTACACCTTC
NA	TRBV28	TRBD2	TRBJ2-1	CASSSGSGGAYNEQFF	TGTGCCAGCAGTTCAGGAAGCGGGGGGGCCTACAATGAGCAGTTCTTC
NA	TRBV6-1	NA	TRBJ1-5	CASSFVGAGNQPQHF	TGTGCCAGCAGCTTCGTAGGTGCGGGCAATCAGCCCCAGCATTTT
NA	TRBV7-9	NA	TRBJ1-6	CASSRTGQRDNSPLHF	TGTGCCAGCAGCCGAACAGGACAGAGAGATAATTCACCCCTCCACTTT
NA	TRBV6-6	NA	TRBJ2-6	CASSVLSGANVLTF	TGTGCCAGCAGTGTCCTCTCTGGGGCCAACGTCCTGACTTTC
NA	TRBV29-1	TRBD1	TRBJ1-1	CSVDRGSFTEAFF	TGCAGCGTAGACAGGGGATCATTTACTGAAGCTTTCTTT
NA	TRBV19	NA	TRBJ1-6	CASSLTGISYNSPLHF	TGTGCCAGTAGTCTAACAGGGATCTCCTATAATTCACCCCTCCACTTT
NA	TRBV7-2	NA	TRBJ2-3	CASSSYRDTDTQYF	TGTGCCAGCAGCTCTTACAGGGACACAGATACGCAGTATTTT